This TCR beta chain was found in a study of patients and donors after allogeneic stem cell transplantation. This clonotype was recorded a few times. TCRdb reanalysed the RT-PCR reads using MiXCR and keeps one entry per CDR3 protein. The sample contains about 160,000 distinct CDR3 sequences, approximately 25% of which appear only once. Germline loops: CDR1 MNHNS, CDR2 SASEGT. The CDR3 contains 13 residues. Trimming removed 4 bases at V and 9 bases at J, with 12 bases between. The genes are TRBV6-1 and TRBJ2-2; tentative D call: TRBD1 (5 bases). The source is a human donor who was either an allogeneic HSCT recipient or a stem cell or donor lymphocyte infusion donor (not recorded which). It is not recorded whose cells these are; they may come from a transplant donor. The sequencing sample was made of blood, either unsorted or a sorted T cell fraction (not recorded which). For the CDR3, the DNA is TGTGCCAGCAGTGCACCAGGGTTCCGGGAGCTGTTTTTT. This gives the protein CASSAPGFRELFF.